The TCR beta chain described here comes from a study of T-cell reconstitution after alpha-beta-depleted transplantation in children. The table lists this clonotype with many counts. Its antigen is still unknown. Study-wide results and caveats: When one year had passed after transplant, most T-cell counts and diversity came from newly produced T cells. It was surviving recipient T cells and thymic progenitors that gave some patients high TCRbeta diversity at day 60.

Preparation of the TCRbeta library was carried out with unique molecular identifiers. TCRdb called the PCR reads again in MiXCR, with one record for every CDR3 protein. The sample has fewer than 750,000 distinct CDR3 sequences, roughly 23% seen once. The CDR3 sequence is 17 residues long. Germline V gene sequence: CDR1 LNHNV, CDR2 YYDKDF (reference sequence). V gave up 0 bases and J gave up 2 bases, with 14 bases separating them. V is TRBV15 and J is TRBJ2-1, with a tentative D call TRBD1 (7 bases). The receptor comes from a boy under three years old who had a stem cell transplant for acute myeloid leukemia, so the T cells may come from the graft donor. The material sequenced was PBMCs, mostly from graft donor cells, taken 360 days after TCRalphabeta/CD19-depleted stem cell transplant. The CDR3: CATSRETGGTAYNEQFF. CDR3 nucleotides: TGTGCCACCAGCAGAGAGACGGGCGGGACAGCCTACAATGAGCAGTTCTTC.